The next 32 T cell receptor beta chains were all read from a single sample in a study of blood T cell repertoires in COVID-19. The protocol was immunoSEQ multiplex PCR, while the TCRdb copy is restricted to in-frame clones and leaves out a portion. Among about 140,000 clones listed, 75% to 85% were seen once. Sequencing used peripheral blood. The receptors were gathered from a woman aged 80 or over with active or convalescent COVID-19.

This rearrangement joins TRBV15 to TRBJ1-4, with TRBD1 identical over 7 bases. Trimming took 1 base from V and 4 from J; bases not matched to a gene: 3. In germline, CDR1 is LNHNV, CDR2 YYDKDF (reference sequence). The CDR3 runs 15 residues. CDR3 in amino acids: CATSRGQGDNEKLFF. The CDR3 nucleotides are TGTGCCACCAGCAGAGGACAGGGAGATAATGAAAAACTGTTTTTT.

The chain joins TRBV9 to TRBJ1-6, with D maybe TRBD1 (5 bases). The germline V gene has CDR1 SGDLS and CDR2 YYNGEE. This CDR3 is built from 17 residues. Trimming pared 0 bases from V and 7 bases from J, leaving 17 bases between. The CDR3 coding sequence is TGTGCCAGCAGCGTAGATCCCAGGGCCCGTCAGAATTCACCCCTCCACTTT. Translation gives CASSVDPRARQNSPLHF.

Only a few counts were recorded for this clone. The rearrangement links TRBV7-9 to TRBJ1-1; D is undetermined. V was clipped by 2 bases and J by 10 bases, with 11 bases between them. This CDR3 comprises 12 residues. In germline, CDR1 is SEHNR, CDR2 FQNEAQ (reference sequence). The DNA for the CDR3 is TGTGCCAGCAGCTTATTGGGCCCCGTAGCTTTCTTT. This encodes CASSLLGPVAFF.

The rearrangement uses TRBV7-9 and TRBJ2-1; possible D gene TRBD2, 5 bases. The CDR3 is made up of 16 amino acids. Between the trimmed V and J ends, which lost 1 base and 6 bases, there was a span of 16 bases. The V gene's germline CDR1 is SEHNR and CDR2 FQNEAQ (reference sequence). This chain's CDR3 is CASSLEVGIGGNEQFF. The CDR3 bases are TGTGCCAGCAGCTTAGAAGTCGGGATCGGCGGCAATGAGCAGTTCTTC.

The V gene is TRBV4-2, the J gene TRBJ2-3; 11 bases align to TRBD2. The CDR3 contains 17 residues. Germline V gives CDR1 LGHNA, CDR2 YNFKEQ. Trimming removed 1 base from V and 0 bases from J; junction bases left unmatched: 3. The CDR3 coding sequence is TGTGCCAGCAGCCAAGGACTAGCGGGGACTAGCACAGATACGCAGTATTTT. Translated, it gives CASSQGLAGTSTDTQYF.

The V call is TRBV18, the J call TRBJ1-1; D is unresolved. With 3 bases removed from V and 2 bases from J, the gap between germline ends came to 16 bases. This CDR3 is built from 16 residues. CDR1 and CDR2 from the germline V gene are KGHSH and LQKENI. The CDR3 DNA follows: TGTGCCAGCTCACCTAGGCAGCTGCAGACTAACACTGAAGCTTTCTTT. Its translation is CASSPRQLQTNTEAFF.

CDR3 DNA sequence: TGTGCCACCGCGGACTTTAGCGGGGGGGCCTACAATGAGCAGTTCTTC. This encodes CATADFSGGAYNEQFF. The chain joins TRBV15 to TRBJ2-1, with 11 bases that match TRBD2. CDR1 and CDR2 (germline): LNHNV, YYDKDF (reference sequence). Trimming at V came to 8 bases and at J to 2 bases, leaving 8 bases not matched to a gene. The CDR3 is made up of 16 amino acids.

This clone was observed a handful of times. The chain uses TRBV19 and TRBJ1-2, with D hard to call. The CDR3 is 10 amino acids. Between the trimmed V and J ends, which lost 7 bases and 4 bases, there was a span of 4 bases. CDR1 LNHDA and CDR2 SQIVND come from the germline V gene (reference sequence). The CDR3 coding sequence is TGTGCCAGTAACTTCTATGGCTACACCTTC. This encodes CASNFYGYTF.

This chain uses TRBV9 with TRBJ2-1; D perhaps matches TRBD2 (5 bases). CDR1 and CDR2 (germline): SGDLS, YYNGEE. The V and J ends lost 0 bases and 4 bases respectively, with 8 bases between them. The CDR3 totals 14 residues. The chain's CDR3 is CASSVESGYNEQFF. Here the CDR3 DNA reads TGTGCCAGCAGCGTAGAAAGCGGATACAATGAGCAGTTCTTC.

The genes are TRBV2 and TRBJ1-4; 8 bases align to TRBD1. Germline V gene lookup returns CDR1 SNHLY and CDR2 FYNNEI. The V segment lost 6 bases and the J segment 8 bases; nucleotides outside the gene matches: 8. The CDR3 has 14 residues. In DNA form, the CDR3 reads TGTGCCAGCAGCCTCGGACAGGGTGACGAAAAACTGTTTTTT. It translates to CASSLGQGDEKLFF.

V usage is TRBV11-1 and J usage is TRBJ1-1, with D perhaps matching TRBD1 (5 bases). Germline V gene lookup returns CDR1 SGHAT and CDR2 FQDESV (reference sequence). The CDR3 is made up of 13 amino acids. The V end lost 4 bases, the J end lost 5 bases, and 11 bases lay between the germline ends. In DNA, the CDR3 is TGTGCCAGCAGCTCCTCCAGGGATACTGAAGCTTTCTTT. Protein sequence: CASSSSRDTEAFF.

In this sample, this clone turned up a few times. The rearrangement uses TRBV19 and TRBJ2-2; 8 bases are shared with TRBD1. The CDR3 is 18 residues long. In germline, CDR1 is LNHDA, CDR2 SQIVND (reference sequence). V lost 4 bases and J lost 6; bases outside the gene matches: 16. For the CDR3, the DNA is TGTGCCAGTAGTAAGGGCCACGGGACAGGTTTTATCCCCGGGGAGCTGTTTTTT. It yields the protein CASSKGHGTGFIPGELFF.

CDR3 nucleotide sequence: TGCGCCAGCAGCAGACAGGGGGCGCAGGCTAATTCACCCCTCCACTTT. Translated: CASSRQGAQANSPLHF. This chain uses TRBV5-1 with TRBJ1-6; TRBD1 matches 10 bases. There are 16 residues in the CDR3. Germline V gene lookup returns CDR1 SGHRS and CDR2 YFSETQ. V was clipped by 4 bases and J by 6 bases; unmatched bases: 7.

A few counts support this clone. The V call is TRBV4-1, the J call TRBJ1-1, with 7 bases lining up with TRBD1. CDR1 MGHRA and CDR2 YSYEKL come from the germline V gene. The CDR3 spans 14 residues. V gave up 6 bases and J gave up 5 bases; unmatched junction bases: 9. The CDR3 DNA reads as TGCGCCAGCAGTAGAACAGGGGCAGGGACTGAAGCTTTCTTT. This encodes CASSRTGAGTEAFF.

The gene calls are TRBV27 and TRBJ2-1, with 10 bases fitting TRBD2. CDR3 length equals 15 residues. V lost 7 bases, J lost 7 bases, and 10 bases stayed unmatched. Germline loops: CDR1 MNHEY, CDR2 SMNVEV (reference sequence). DNA for the CDR3: TGTGCCAGCATCAAGCGGGGGGGCCATGGGAATGAGCAGTTCTTC. Translation gives CASIKRGGHGNEQFF.

The chain is built from TRBV19 and TRBJ1-5; no definite D call. The ends were cut back, 5 bases at V and 4 bases at J, with 12 bases in the middle. The CDR3 is made up of 14 amino acids. Germline CDR1 reads LNHDA; CDR2 reads SQIVND (reference sequence). CDR3 nucleotide sequence: TGTGCCAGTAGTGCGGGAACGGCTAATCAGCCCCAGCATTTT. Encoded protein: CASSAGTANQPQHF.

This clone has only one observation. The chain couples TRBV4-1 to TRBJ2-6, with D tentatively TRBD2 (6 bases). The germline V and J ends were trimmed by 6 bases and 0 bases, with 15 bases remaining between them. The CDR3 loop spans 17 amino acids. Germline CDR1 reads MGHRA; CDR2 reads YSYEKL. The DNA of the CDR3 is TGCGCCAGCAGTCGGGGACTGTCGCACTCTGGGGCCAACGTCCTGACTTTC. Protein: CASSRGLSHSGANVLTF.

A few counts support this clone. V usage is TRBV3-1 (or the pseudogene TRBV3-2) and J usage is TRBJ2-3; 11 bases map to TRBD2. V lost 1 base and J lost 0; bases outside the gene matches: 6. This CDR3 spans 18 amino acids. CDR1 LGHDT and CDR2 YNNKEL come from the germline V gene (reference sequence). For the CDR3, the DNA is TGTGCCAGCAGCCAAGGAGTTGGGACTAGCGGAAGCACAGATACGCAGTATTTT. Protein sequence: CASSQGVGTSGSTDTQYF.

The rearrangement joins TRBV18 to TRBJ2-1, with D perhaps matching TRBD2 (6 bases). The CDR3 covers 17 residues. The germline V gene encodes CDR1 KGHSH and CDR2 LQKENI. V gave up 0 bases and J gave up 0 bases, with 12 bases separating them. CDR3 DNA sequence: TGTGCCAGCTCACCACCAAATCGGGGGAGCTCCTACAATGAGCAGTTCTTC. Its protein is CASSPPNRGSSYNEQFF.

The chain combines TRBV2 with TRBJ1-5; 7 bases align to TRBD1. The V and J ends lost 2 bases and 0 bases, in that order; junction bases with no gene match: 10. Germline lookup yields CDR1 SNHLY and CDR2 FYNNEI. The CDR3 is made up of 18 amino acids. CDR3 region: CASSETKTGKYSNQPQHF. DNA for the CDR3: TGTGCCAGCAGTGAAACTAAGACAGGGAAATATAGCAATCAGCCCCAGCATTTT.

This sequence joins TRBV21-1 and TRBJ2-3; TRBD1 reflects the table's D call only, with no check against the DNA. TRBV21-1 is recorded as a pseudogene. This CDR3 has 13 amino acids. The chain's CDR3 is CASPGQSTDTQYF. The CDR3 nucleotides are TGTGCCAGTCCGGGACAGTCCACAGATACGCAGTATTTT.

V is TRBV6-2 or TRBV6-3 and J is TRBJ1-5, with D unresolved. There are 15 residues in the CDR3. V lost 0 bases to trimming and J lost 7 bases, with 13 bases between them. CDR1 and CDR2 from the germline V gene are MNHEY and SVGEGT. CDR3 in DNA: TGTGCCAGCAGTTACTCGCTAGCAGCCGGGCAGCCCCAGCATTTT. Translating gives CASSYSLAAGQPQHF.

The chain combines TRBV5-1 with TRBJ2-5; 15 bases align to TRBD2. This CDR3 spans 17 amino acids. The V segment lost 4 bases and the J segment 2 bases; nucleotides outside the gene matches: 6. Germline lookup yields CDR1 SGHRS and CDR2 YFSETQ. CDR3 protein: CASSPGLAGGNQETQYF. In DNA, the CDR3 is TGCGCCAGCAGCCCGGGACTAGCGGGGGGCAATCAAGAGACCCAGTACTTC.

The chain employs TRBV28 and TRBJ1-2; TRBD1 matches at 8 bases. Unmatched junction bases numbered 8, after V lost 6 bases and J lost 8 bases. CDR3 length: 13 amino acids. The germline gives CDR1 MDHEN, CDR2 SYDVKM. Here the CDR3 reads CASRSRGRRGYTF. The CDR3, as DNA: TGTGCCAGCAGGAGCAGGGGGCGAAGAGGCTACACCTTC.

The chain employs TRBV4-2 and TRBJ1-5; perhaps TRBD1 as D (5 bases). Deletions cut 0 bases from V and 4 bases from J, with 13 bases between. The CDR3 totals 16 residues. From germline, CDR1 is LGHNA and CDR2 YNFKEQ. The CDR3 DNA is TGTGCCAGCAGCCAAGAAGGGGCGGGGCGGAATCAGCCCCAGCATTTT. Protein: CASSQEGAGRNQPQHF.

V gene TRBV7-3 combines with J gene TRBJ1-2, with 10 bases identical to TRBD1. Germline trimming cut 4 bases from V and 4 bases from J; bases unmatched to any gene: 9. This CDR3 spans 16 amino acids. The germline V gene encodes CDR1 SGHTA and CDR2 FQGTGA. The CDR3 DNA is TGTGCCAGCAGCTCCGACACGGGACAGGGGTTCTATGGCTACACCTTC. It is translated as CASSSDTGQGFYGYTF.

This chain uses TRBV7-3 with TRBJ1-1; 7 positions agree with TRBD1. CDR3 size: 15 residues. CDR1 is SGHTA, CDR2 FQGTGA, per germline. The trim removed 6 bases at V and 1 base at J, leaving 8 bases unmatched. The CDR3 DNA reads TGTGCCAGCAGGCAGGGGGTAAACCCGAACACTGAAGCTTTCTTT. Translation gives CASRQGVNPNTEAFF.

The V and J genes are TRBV5-1 and TRBJ2-7, with TRBD1 matching over 8 bases. The CDR3 runs 15 residues. Per the germline V gene, CDR1 is SGHRS and CDR2 is YFSETQ. V lost 4 bases and J lost 4; bases outside the gene matches: 10. The CDR3, as DNA: TGCGCCAGCAGCCTCGGACAGGGCAGATTGTACGAGCAGTACTTC. It specifies CASSLGQGRLYEQYF. Full variable domain (remainder filled in from reference TRBV5-1 and TRBJ2-7): KAGVTQTPRYLIKTRGQQVTLSCSPISGHRSVSWYQQTPGQGLQFLFEYFSETQRNKGNFPGRFSGRQFSNSRSEMNVSTLELGDSALYLCASSLGQGRLYEQYFGPGTRLTVT.

This sequence joins TRBV6-2 or TRBV6-3 and TRBJ1-2; D might be TRBD1 (5 bases). The CDR3 has 17 residues. Trimming removed 0 bases at V and 5 bases at J, with 19 bases between. CDR1 MNHEY and CDR2 SVGEGT come from the germline V gene. CDR3 protein: CASSYSGTDRHSYGYTF. The CDR3 nucleotides are TGTGCCAGCAGTTACTCGGGGACTGATCGACACTCATATGGCTACACCTTC.

The V gene is TRBV6-5, the J gene TRBJ1-2, with D tentatively TRBD1 (5 bases). This CDR3 region has 12 residues. Per germline, CDR1 MNHEY and CDR2 SVGAGI. The ends were cut back, 6 bases at V and 4 bases at J, with 9 bases in the middle. The DNA of the CDR3 is TGTGCCAGCAGCCCCGACAGCTATGGCTACACCTTC. The encoded protein is CASSPDSYGYTF.

V usage is TRBV18 and J usage is TRBJ2-5, with 11 positions matching TRBD1. Unmatched junction bases numbered 3, after V lost 5 bases and J lost 4 bases. The CDR3 is made up of 14 amino acids. Germline CDR1 is KGHSH and CDR2 is LQKENI. Here the CDR3 DNA reads TGTGCCAGCTCAACCGGACAGGGGGCAGAGACCCAGTACTTC. It is translated as CASSTGQGAETQYF.

This clone showed up just a few times. The V and J genes are TRBV7-6 and TRBJ1-6, with 9 positions matching TRBD1. Trimming removed 5 bases from V and 6 bases from J; junction bases left unmatched: 8. The V gene's germline CDR1 is SGHVS and CDR2 FNYEAQ. This CDR3 has 16 amino acids. CDR3 DNA: TGTGCCAGCAGCGGGGGACAGGGAAGGGGTAATTCACCCCTCCACTTT. It translates to CASSGGQGRGNSPLHF. Looking up the rest from reference TRBV7-6 and TRBJ1-6 gives the full variable domain: GAGVSQSPRYKVTKRGQDVALRCDPISGHVSLYWYRQALGQGPEFLTYFNYEAQQDKSGLPNDRFSAERPEGSISTLTIQRTEQRDSAMYRCASSGGQGRGNSPLHFGNGTRLTVT.